The 3 T cell receptor beta chains below were found in one sample sequenced in a study of cytomegalovirus exposure and HLA in healthy donors. The method was immunoSEQ multiplex PCR; TCRdb's version includes in-frame clones alone and lacks a portion of them. Of about 140,000 clones listed, approximately 84% are singletons. Sequenced: PBMCs. These receptors were taken from a woman aged 25-40 years in good health and CMV-seronegative.

This clone was counted a single time. The V call is TRBV9, the J call TRBJ1-5; D remains ambiguous. Trimming removed 2 bases from V and 6 bases from J, with 9 bases in between. This CDR3 contains 13 residues. In germline, CDR1 is SGDLS, CDR2 YYNGEE. CDR3 loop: CASSVDLSQPQHF. Written as DNA, the CDR3 is TGTGCCAGCAGCGTTGATTTGAGTCAGCCCCAGCATTTT.

This clone was observed once. V and J are TRBV7-2 and TRBJ1-2; the match to TRBD1 covers 10 bases. V was clipped by 5 bases and J by 6 bases; unmatched bases: 3. This CDR3 is built from 13 residues. The germline gives CDR1 SGHTA, CDR2 FQGNSA. For the CDR3, the DNA is TGTGCCAGCAGCCCTGGACAGGGGGATGGCTACACCTTC. It codes for CASSPGQGDGYTF.

This sequence joins TRBV6-6 and TRBJ2-7; 7 bases agree with TRBD1. V was pared by 2 bases and J by 7 bases, with 11 bases of the junction left unmatched. Germline V gene data show CDR1 as MNHNY and CDR2 as SVGAGI (reference sequence). The CDR3 runs to 15 residues. Here the CDR3 DNA reads TGTGCCAGCAGTTACACGCAAGGGGGCCCTGGGGAGCAGTACTTC. This translates into CASSYTQGGPGEQYF.